This T cell receptor (beta chain) appears in the sequencing data of a study of T cell responses to AZD1222 COVID-19 vaccine. Unmatched junction bases numbered 5, after V lost 3 bases and J lost 1 base. CDR3 length: 15 amino acids. Germline values: CDR1 MRHNA, CDR2 SNTAGT. Study-level results: In all cases, repertoires were sampled only after the peak T cell response. Most donors were white British, females outnumbered males, and clonal diversity was possibly underestimated.

The repertoire was sequenced with immunoSEQ multiplex PCR; TCRdb's copy has only in-frame clones and lacks some. The table includes roughly 130,000 clones, just over 85% detected once. A word on this clone: The antigen is undetermined.

The V gene is TRBV6-4, the J gene TRBJ1-2; 7 positions match TRBD1. Sample: peripheral blood, taken on day 0 of AZD1222 vaccination. The source is an adult in good health. CDR3 nucleotide sequence: TGTGCCAGCAGTGAACAGGGGTGGGGTAACTATGGCTACACCTTC. Residues: CASSEQGWGNYGYTF.